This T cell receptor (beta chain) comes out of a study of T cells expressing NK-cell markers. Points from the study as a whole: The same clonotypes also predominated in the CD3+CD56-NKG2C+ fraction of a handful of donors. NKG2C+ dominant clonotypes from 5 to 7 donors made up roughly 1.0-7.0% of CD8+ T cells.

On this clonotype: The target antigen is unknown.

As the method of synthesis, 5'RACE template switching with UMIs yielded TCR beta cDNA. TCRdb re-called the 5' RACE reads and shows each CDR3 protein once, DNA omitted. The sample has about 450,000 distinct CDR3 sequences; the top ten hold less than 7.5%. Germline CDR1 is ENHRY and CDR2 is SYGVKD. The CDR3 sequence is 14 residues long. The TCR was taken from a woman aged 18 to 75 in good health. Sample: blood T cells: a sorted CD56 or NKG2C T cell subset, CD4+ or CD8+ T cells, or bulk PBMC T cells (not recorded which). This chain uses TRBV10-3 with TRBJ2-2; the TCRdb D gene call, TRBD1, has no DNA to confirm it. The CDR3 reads CAISEAGDTGELFF.